This T cell receptor (beta chain) comes out of a study of T cell clonality in common variable immunodeficiency. The table came from immunoSEQ multiplex PCR; TCRdb's copy has only in-frame clones and leaves some out. The sample presents around 39,000 clones, none singletons. CDR1 and CDR2 from the germline V gene are SGHRS and YFSETQ. Trimming left V 0 bases short and J 2 bases short, with 19 bases between. There are 18 residues in the CDR3. This clone was found many times. The read ends 3 residues shy of where the CDR3 ends; the end is completed using the germline J gene. The V gene is TRBV5-1, the J gene TRBJ2-3, with no clear D. This TCR was recovered from a person between 18 and 75 years old in good health. The sequenced sample consisted of peripheral blood mononuclear cells. The CDR3 DNA, read in part, is TGCGCCAGCAGCTTGGCCGGTTCTCCCCGTTCTCCCACAGATACG. Its protein is CASSLAGSPRSPTDT. The CDR3 in full is CASSLAGSPRSPTDTQYF.